This TCR beta chain originates from a study of identical twins. Study-wide results and limits: Memory repertoires showed no such pattern, whereas abundant cord blood beta clonotypes carried fewer insertions. The conclusions drew on cross-sectional statistical analysis instead of tracking the same donors.

This CDR3 is built from 14 residues. Germline trimming cut 8 bases from V and 4 bases from J; bases unmatched to any gene: 7. A remark on this clonotype: Its antigen remains unknown.

From the 5' RACE reads, TCRdb called clonotypes with MiXCR, one entry per CDR3 protein. The sample lists some 300,000 distinct CDR3 sequences; roughly an eighth were seen once. The same sample was also used in a study of yellow fever vaccine responses in identical twins.

This receptor was taken from a woman younger than 35 in good health. The chain employs TRBV12-3 or TRBV12-4 and TRBJ2-3; TRBD2 matches 9 bases. What was sequenced was CD8+ T cells sorted from blood. Written as DNA, the CDR3 is TGTGCCAGCTACGGGGCTAGCGGGGCAGATACGCAGTATTTT. Translated, it gives CASYGASGADTQYF.